The TCR beta chain under discussion was sequenced for a study of blood T cells in healthy people across ages. This clonotype was found a few times. Next came a second PCR, run for roughly 7 to 12 cycles, which used a sample-barcoded 5' primer along with a J-beta primer mix. TCRdb re-derived calls from the 5' RACE reads in MiXCR, one entry per CDR3 protein. The sample consists of hundreds of thousands of distinct CDR3 sequences, under 30% of them appearing once. The CDR3 has 15 residues. The germline V gene encodes CDR1 SGHDT and CDR2 YYEEEE. Trimming removed 1 base from V and 8 bases from J; junction bases left unmatched: 6. A further study also used this sample, focusing on T cells of mothers and their children.

V is TRBV5-6 and J is TRBJ2-1; 10 nucleotides align to TRBD2. The receptor was derived from a boy younger than 18 in good health. What was sequenced was blood. CDR3 in DNA: TGTGCCAGCAGCTTGACACCTAGCGGGAGTTATGAGCAGTTCTTC. Protein product: CASSLTPSGSYEQFF.